This T cell receptor beta chain is from a study of T cell changes during pregnancy in multiple sclerosis. The CDR3 consists of 16 residues. The germline V gene has CDR1 SGHTA and CDR2 FQGNSA. Trimming cost V 5 bases and J 3 bases; bases outside gene matches: 9. Some clones are missing from TCRdb's copy, which holds only in-frame ones; the method was immunoSEQ multiplex PCR. The data contain tens of thousands of clones, about 94% of them singletons. The input for sequencing was CD4+ T cells from peripheral blood mononuclear cells, taken after pregnancy. This sequence joins TRBV7-2 and TRBJ2-1; 8 bases are shared with TRBD1. This clonotype was sampled from a female donor with multiple sclerosis, enrolled in a pregnancy study. CDR3 region: CASSGDRDRHYNEQFF. The DNA for the CDR3 is TGTGCCAGCAGCGGCGACCGGGACAGGCACTACAATGAGCAGTTCTTC. Drawing the rest from reference TRBV7-2 and TRBJ2-1, the complete variable domain is GAGVSQSPSNKVTEKGKDVELRCDPISGHTALYWYRQSLGQGLEFLIYFQGNSAPDKSGLPSDRFSAERTGGSVSTLTIQRTQQEDSAVYLCASSGDRDRHYNEQFFGPGTRLTVL.